The 32 T cell receptor beta chains below were found in one sample sequenced in a study of shared clonotypes between healthy human individuals (dated by TCRdb to about 2020). The method was the immunoSEQ multiplex PCR assay. TCRdb took this table from immuneACCESS and kept in-frame rearrangements with V and J called. Such tables lack part of the clones; where checked against another copy, unresolved V genes explain under half of the gap, and the rest is unexplained. This sample holds a few hundred thousand clones; roughly 87% were observed only once. The ten largest clones capture 16% of the sample. The sample consisted of memory CD8+ T cells sorted from blood. The intended sense of this specimen's cell subset or site label: CD45RO+ cells pooled with CCR7-negative TemRA cells. These receptors were obtained from a man between 18 and 29 years old in good health.

The genes are TRBV7-2 and TRBJ2-7, with TRBD1 matching 9 bases. V dropped 5 bases and J dropped 1; count of bases not matched to a gene: 9. The CDR3 covers 16 residues. Germline CDR1 and CDR2: SGHTA and FQGNSA. CDR3 sequence (DNA): TGTGCCAGCAGCCGATTCCCTGGGACAGGGTCCTACGAGCAGTACTTC. The encoded protein is CASSRFPGTGSYEQYF.

The chain employs TRBV4-1 and TRBJ2-4, with D possibly matching TRBD2 (6 bases). The CDR3 length is 16 residues. Germline V CDR1 and CDR2: MGHRA, YSYEKL. V dropped 4 bases and J dropped 2 bases, with 15 bases sitting between them. The DNA for the CDR3 is TGCGCCAGCAGCCTAACCGACCGGGACTCCAAAAACATTCAGTACTTC. Translation: CASSLTDRDSKNIQYF.

This sequence joins TRBV5-1 and TRBJ2-6, with 9 nucleotides matching TRBD1. The V gene's germline CDR1 is SGHRS and CDR2 YFSETQ. The V segment lost 2 bases and the J segment 0 bases; nucleotides outside the gene matches: 6. CDR3 length: 18 amino acids. The CDR3 nucleotides are TGCGCCAGCAGCTTATGGACAGGGGCCCGCTCTGGGGCCAACGTCCTGACTTTC. Translated: CASSLWTGARSGANVLTF.

The rearrangement uses TRBV13 and TRBJ2-3; 10 nucleotides line up with TRBD2. The V gene's germline CDR1 is PRHDT and CDR2 FYEKMQ (reference sequence). This CDR3 region has 16 residues. J lost 2 bases, V lost 3 bases, and 5 bases had no gene match. Here the CDR3 reads CASSFPSGSITDTQYF. The CDR3 DNA is TGTGCCAGCAGCTTCCCTAGCGGGAGTATCACAGATACGCAGTATTTT.

The chain has TRBV10-2 and TRBJ2-7; D is ambiguous. The CDR3 contains 14 residues. V was cut by 2 bases and J by 6 bases, with 14 bases left in between. CDR1 is WSHSY and CDR2 is SAAADI in the germline V gene. CDR3 sequence (DNA): TGCGCCAGCAGTGAGGTAACAGACTGGAGCGAGCAGTACTTC. Its translation: CASSEVTDWSEQYF.

The chain employs TRBV25-1 and TRBJ2-1; D could derive from TRBD1 or TRBD2 (5 bases each). The V gene's germline CDR1 is MGHDK and CDR2 SYGVNS. V gave up 3 bases and J gave up 4 bases, with 16 bases separating them. This CDR3 spans 16 amino acids. This CDR3 is CASSDTPGSGYNEQFF. In DNA, the CDR3 is TGTGCCAGCAGTGATACCCCAGGGAGTGGTTACAATGAGCAGTTCTTC.

The chain couples TRBV29-1 to TRBJ1-3; no reliable D call. The CDR3 consists of 12 residues. Trimming took 4 bases from V and 0 from J, leaving 4 bases between them. Germline V lookup: CDR1 SQVTM, CDR2 ANQGSEA. CDR3 in amino acids: CSVGDSGNTIYF. Written as DNA, the CDR3 is TGCAGCGTTGGCGACTCTGGAAACACCATATATTTT.

The gene calls are TRBV27 and TRBJ2-7, with D maybe TRBD1 (5 bases). This CDR3 is 13 amino acids long. CDR1 and CDR2 (germline): MNHEY, SMNVEV (reference sequence). V gave up 4 bases and J gave up 6 bases, with 13 bases separating them. Written as DNA, the CDR3 is TGTGCCAGCAGTTCGGCAGGGCTAAGCGAGCAGTACTTC. It encodes CASSSAGLSEQYF.

J is TRBJ2-7 and V is TRBV2, with TRBD1 matching 9 bases. CDR1 SNHLY and CDR2 FYNNEI come from the germline V gene. With V trimmed by 5 bases and J by 1 base, 9 bases remained unmatched. This CDR3 has 16 amino acids. For the CDR3, the DNA is TGTGCCAGCAGTACTTCAGGGACAGGGAGTTCCTACGAGCAGTACTTC. This gives the protein CASSTSGTGSSYEQYF.

The V and J genes are TRBV7-9 and TRBJ2-2; tentative D call: TRBD2 (5 bases). Trimming removed 6 bases from V and 7 bases from J, with 9 bases in between. Per the germline V gene, CDR1 is SEHNR and CDR2 is FQNEAQ (reference sequence). The CDR3 length is 12 residues. CDR3 sequence (DNA): TGTGCCAGCAGTGAGGGCGGCGGGGAGCTGTTTTTT. Protein sequence: CASSEGGGELFF.

This chain joins TRBV7-9 and TRBJ2-7; 9 nucleotides agree with TRBD2. The CDR3 loop spans 15 amino acids. The V segment lost 5 bases and the J segment 5 bases; nucleotides outside the gene matches: 10. Germline assignment: CDR1 SEHNR and CDR2 FQNEAQ (reference sequence). CDR3 DNA sequence: TGTGCCAGCAGCCTAGGGACTAGCTCTCCGAACGAGCAGTACTTC. It codes for CASSLGTSSPNEQYF.

V usage is TRBV6-1 and J usage is TRBJ1-1; no reliable D call. The CDR3 spans 12 residues. The germline CDR1 and CDR2 sequences are MNHNS and SASEGT. V was cut by 6 bases and J by 5 bases, with 10 bases left in between. The CDR3 spells CASRGVWTEAFF. For the CDR3, the DNA is TGTGCCAGCAGAGGAGTTTGGACTGAAGCTTTCTTT.

The chain couples TRBV4-1 to TRBJ1-1; 11 bases line up with TRBD1. Germline CDR1 reads MGHRA; CDR2 reads YSYEKL. The V and J ends lost 4 bases and 0 bases, in that order; junction bases with no gene match: 7. CDR3 size: 17 residues. The DNA of the CDR3 is TGCGCCAGCAGCCTGACCGGGACAGGGGGGATGAACACTGAAGCTTTCTTT. Its translation: CASSLTGTGGMNTEAFF.

This clone showed up just once. This sequence joins TRBV27 and TRBJ1-2; D is uncertain. Germline CDR1 reads MNHEY; CDR2 reads SMNVEV (reference sequence). Trimming shortened V by 4 bases and J by 4 bases, and 10 bases separated the two germline ends. The CDR3 length is 13 residues. CDR3 sequence (DNA): TGTGCCAGCAGTTACAAGGCGGGCTATGGCTACACCTTC. Protein: CASSYKAGYGYTF.

The V and J genes are TRBV2 and TRBJ1-5, with D uncertain. The V and J ends lost 8 bases and 2 bases respectively, with 13 bases between them. Germline V gene lookup returns CDR1 SNHLY and CDR2 FYNNEI. The CDR3 loop spans 14 amino acids. The CDR3 loop is CASVSGIGNQPQHF. The DNA for the CDR3 is TGTGCCAGCGTCTCTGGGATCGGCAATCAGCCCCAGCATTTT.

V gene TRBV27 combines with J gene TRBJ2-7; D is unclear. Looked up from germline, CDR1 is MNHEY and CDR2 is SMNVEV (reference sequence). V dropped 2 bases and J dropped 6 bases, with 8 bases sitting between them. The CDR3 consists of 12 residues. The CDR3 loop is CASSLGGTEQYF. The CDR3 DNA is TGTGCCAGCAGTTTAGGTGGAACCGAGCAGTACTTC.

This clone was seen more than once but under ten times. CDR3 protein: CASSPEAGLDQYF. The CDR3 nucleotides read TGTGCCAGCAGCCCTGAAGCCGGCTTGGATCAGTACTTC. The rearrangement links TRBV5-6 to TRBJ2-7, with unresolved D. CDR3 length: 13 residues. Trimming left V 4 bases short and J 10 bases short, with 18 bases between. The germline CDR1 and CDR2 sequences are SGHDT and YYEEEE.

The V and J genes are TRBV7-9 and TRBJ1-2, with D hard to call. The CDR3 has 12 amino acids. CDR1 SEHNR and CDR2 FQNEAQ come from the germline V gene (reference sequence). V was trimmed by 0 bases and J by 12 bases, leaving 11 bases between them. The CDR3 DNA reads TGTGCCAGCAGCTTAGCGAGTGCGGAGAACACCTTC. As protein: CASSLASAENTF.

The table lists this clone with a count of one. V and J are TRBV5-1 and TRBJ2-7; 7 nucleotides line up with TRBD1. The CDR3 has 14 amino acids. In germline, CDR1 is SGHRS, CDR2 YFSETQ. Trimming took 0 bases from V and 5 from J; bases not matched to a gene: 5. The CDR3 sequence: CASSLETGLDEQYF. The CDR3 DNA reads as TGCGCCAGCAGCTTGGAGACAGGGTTGGACGAGCAGTACTTC.

Of note for this clone: A clone one base away is much larger, so this may be a read error. The V and J genes are TRBV25-1 and TRBJ2-7, with 7 bases aligning to TRBD1. V was pared by 8 bases and J by 2 bases, with 0 bases of the junction left unmatched. Germline V gene sequence: CDR1 MGHDK, CDR2 SYGVNS. This CDR3 has 11 residues. CDR3 coding DNA: TGTGCCAGCGGACAGGCCTACGAGCAGTACTTC. Protein product: CASGQAYEQYF.

Turning to this clone: The sample contains more than one DNA sequence encoding this CDR3. The chain uses TRBV4-1 and TRBJ2-7; 7 nucleotides agree with TRBD2. This CDR3 contains 13 residues. Germline V gene data show CDR1 as MGHRA and CDR2 as YSYEKL. Trimming took 3 bases from V and 3 from J; bases not matched to a gene: 2. CDR3 sequence: CASSHPSGYEQYF. For the CDR3, the DNA is TGCGCCAGCAGCCATCCTAGCGGCTACGAGCAGTACTTC.

The chain recombines TRBV27 with TRBJ2-7; 9 bases line up with TRBD1. This CDR3 has 17 residues. The germline CDR1 and CDR2 sequences are MNHEY and SMNVEV (reference sequence). V dropped 4 bases and J dropped 3; count of bases not matched to a gene: 13. The CDR3 is CASSSLGTGRPFYEQYF. The CDR3, as DNA: TGTGCCAGCAGTTCCCTCGGGACAGGGCGCCCCTTCTACGAGCAGTACTTC.

Worth noting for this clone: The likely explanation is a read error, given a far larger clone one base away. The chain joins TRBV9 to TRBJ2-3; no firm D call. CDR3 length equals 14 residues. CDR1 and CDR2 (germline): SGDLS, YYNGEE. The V end was cut by 9 bases, the J end by 7 bases, with 21 bases between. As DNA, the CDR3 is TGTGCCAACAATCCCGGAAAGGTCGAGCATACGCAGTATTTT. It translates to CANNPGKVEHTQYF.

This clone was found once. The chain combines TRBV4-1 with TRBJ2-1; 9 nucleotides match TRBD1. Germline V gene data show CDR1 as MGHRA and CDR2 as YSYEKL. Trimming took 6 bases from V and 8 from J; bases not matched to a gene: 11. This CDR3 has 15 residues. CDR3 sequence reads: CASRPGGQGAYEQFF. Here the CDR3 DNA reads TGCGCCAGCAGGCCGGGGGGACAGGGCGCCTATGAGCAGTTCTTC.

The chain has TRBV7-6 and TRBJ1-5, with D unclear. The CDR3 loop spans 13 amino acids. CDR1 and CDR2 (germline): SGHVS, FNYEAQ. Trimming pared 2 bases from V and 8 bases from J, leaving 10 bases between. The CDR3 DNA reads as TGTGCCAGCAGCTTACGGGAATTGGAGCCCCAGCATTTT. This gives the protein CASSLRELEPQHF.

V is TRBV28 and J is TRBJ1-6; TRBD1 matches at 7 bases. Germline V gives CDR1 MDHEN, CDR2 SYDVKM. The CDR3 sequence is 14 residues long. The trim removed 3 bases at V and 10 bases at J, leaving 6 bases unmatched. This CDR3 reads CASSFEGASSPLHF. In nucleotides, the CDR3 is TGTGCCAGCAGTTTTGAGGGGGCTAGCTCACCCCTCCACTTT.

The V call is TRBV30, the J call TRBJ2-7; 8 bases agree with TRBD1. V lost 5 bases to trimming and J lost 3 bases; unmatched junction nucleotides: 3. The CDR3 runs to 12 residues. Germline values: CDR1 GTSNPN, CDR2 SVGIG (reference sequence). The DNA of the CDR3 is TGTGCCTGGGGGGGGACAGGCTACGAGCAGTACTTC. The encoded protein is CAWGGTGYEQYF.

This clone was seen a single time. As DNA, the CDR3 is TGCGCCAGCAGCCAAGATGGGGCAGCCAACACTGAAGCTTTCTTT. Amino acids: CASSQDGAANTEAFF. The genes are TRBV4-1 and TRBJ1-1, with D tentatively TRBD1 (5 bases). Trimming removed 0 bases at V and 2 bases at J, with 10 bases between. Germline CDR1 is MGHRA and CDR2 is YSYEKL. CDR3 size: 15 residues.

The V and J genes are TRBV10-3 and TRBJ2-7; D could derive from TRBD1 or TRBD2 (8 bases each). The CDR3 loop spans 18 amino acids. V was pared by 5 bases and J by 2 bases, with 25 bases between. CDR1 and CDR2 from the germline V gene are ENHRY and SYGVKD. The CDR3 bases are TGTGCCATCAGTCTCGCGGGACTAGTTTGGACAGGGACCTACGAGCAGTACTTC. Its translation is CAISLAGLVWTGTYEQYF.

In this sample, this clone turned up once. This chain connects TRBV7-9 to TRBJ2-3; the match to TRBD1 covers 10 bases. Germline lookup yields CDR1 SEHNR and CDR2 FQNEAQ (reference sequence). There are 17 residues in the CDR3. V dropped 1 base and J dropped 2; count of bases not matched to a gene: 6. CDR3 amino acids: CASSLVGQGVYTDTQYF. The CDR3 DNA reads TGTGCCAGCAGCTTAGTTGGACAGGGGGTTTACACAGATACGCAGTATTTT.

V gene TRBV6-5 combines with J gene TRBJ1-1; TRBD1 might be the D (6 bases). CDR3 length: 13 residues. Germline V gives CDR1 MNHEY, CDR2 SVGAGI. Trimming shortened V by 2 bases and J by 5 bases, and 9 bases separated the two germline ends. CDR3 loop: CASSYSQGTEAFF. CDR3 DNA: TGTGCCAGCAGTTACAGTCAGGGGACTGAAGCTTTCTTT.

The chain recombines TRBV27 with TRBJ1-1; D uncertain. Germline CDR1 MNHEY, CDR2 SMNVEV (reference sequence). The V and J ends lost 2 bases and 3 bases respectively, with 22 bases between them. This CDR3 contains 18 residues. The CDR3 DNA sequence: TGTGCCAGCAGTTTAATAGGTCCCGATGGTCAGAGGGACACTGAAGCTTTCTTT. Residues: CASSLIGPDGQRDTEAFF.